These T cell receptor delta chains were read from a single sample in a study of gamma-delta chains in newborns, infants, children. TCRdb reapplied CATT to the reads. The data hold about 8,500 delta-chain clones, with under 3.5% observed a single time. Sequences were obtained from blood. The receptors here all came from a child who was a newborn, infant or young child, either healthy, febrile or measles-vaccinated (not recorded which). Both conserved end residues are part of each CDR3. Each record gives: V gene, clone size, J gene, D gene, CDR3 DNA, CDR3 protein. D genes are given only for firm matches. Expanded clones are given a class, and other clones once, few, many or no size at all.

>TRDV2|-|TRDJ3|TRDD3
TGTGCCTGTGACAAAATACTGGGGGGCCCAAGCTCCTGGGACACCCGACAGATGTTTTTC
CACDKILGGPSSWDTRQMFF
>TRDV2|few|TRDJ3|TRDD3
TGTGCCTGTGACACCATGCTGGGGGGTGTTTCCTGGGACACCCGACAGATGTTTTTC
CACDTMLGGVSWDTRQMFF
>TRDV2|-|TRDJ1|TRDD3
TGTGCCTGTGACACCAGGGGCCTGGGGGATACCGATAAACTCATCTTT
CACDTRGLGDTDKLIF
>TRDV2|few|TRDJ1|TRDD3
TGTGCCTGTGACACCGTGGCTGGGGGATATAAGAACGCGTCTGATCCCGATAAACTCATCTTT
CACDTVAGGYKNASDPDKLIF
>TRDV2|medium-sized|TRDJ1|TRDD3
TGTGCCTGTGACGTACTGGGGGATCTACACCATAAACTCATCTTT
CACDVLGDLHHKLIF
>TRDV2|few|TRDJ3|TRDD3
TGTGCCTGTGACACCGTCTGGGGGACATGGGACGCCCGACAGATGTTTTTC
CACDTVWGTWDARQMFF
>TRDV2|many|TRDJ3|TRDD3
TGTGCCTGTGACACCTGGGGGATCCCCTCCTGGGACACCCGACAGATGTTTTTC
CACDTWGIPSWDTRQMFF
>TRDV2|few|TRDJ3|TRDD3
TGTGCCTGTGACACCGTAAGGGAACTGGGGGAATACTCCTGGGACACCCGACAGATGTTTTTC
CACDTVRELGEYSWDTRQMFF
>TRDV2|-|TRDJ3|-
TGTGCCTGTGACACTGGGGGCTTTTACTCCTGGGACACCCGACAGATGTTTTTC
CACDTGGFYSWDTRQMFF
>TRDV2|medium-sized|TRDJ1|TRDD3
TGTGCCTGTGGATCTGGGGGATACGATAAACTCATCTTT
CACGSGGYDKLIF
>TRDV2|-|TRDJ3|TRDD3
TGTGCCTGTGACGAACCACTGGGGGTAAGCTCCTGGGACACCCGACAGATGTTTTTC
CACDEPLGVSSWDTRQMFF
>TRDV2|medium-sized|TRDJ1|TRDD3
TGTGCCTGTGACACACTGGGGGATAGCGACGATAAACTCATCTTT
CACDTLGDSDDKLIF
>TRDV3|-|TRDJ3|TRDD3
TGTGCCTTTGGGGGATATGGGGACCTGAGACCTTACTCCTGGGACACCCGACAGATGTTTTTC
CAFGGYGDLRPYSWDTRQMFF
>TRDV2|hyperexpanded|TRDJ1|-
TGTGCCTGTGACACCTGGGGGACCGATAAACTCATCTTT
CACDTWGTDKLIF
>TRDV2|medium-sized|TRDJ3|-
TGTGCCTGTGACACCGTGGGGCTAAGCTCCTGGGACACCCGACAGATGTTTTTC
CACDTVGLSSWDTRQMFF
>TRDV2|medium-sized|TRDJ3|TRDD3
TGTGCCTGTGACACCGCCGAGGGATACCCTTCCTGGGACACCCGACAGATGTTTTTC
CACDTAEGYPSWDTRQMFF
>TRDV2|-|TRDJ3|-
TGCGCCTGTGACCCTGTACTGGGAGGCTCCTGGGACACCCGACAGATGTTTTTC
CACDPVLGGSWDTRQMFF
>TRDV2|few|TRDJ3|TRDD3
TGCGCCTGTGACACCGTACTGGGGGATACTCGCCCCTGGGACACCCGACAGATGTTTTTC
CACDTVLGDTRPWDTRQMFF
>TRDV3|-|TRDJ1|TRDD3
TGTGCCTTTCTAGGGGGTACTGGGGCAGCCAATAAACTCATCTTT
CAFLGGTGAANKLIF
>TRDV2|few|TRDJ3|-
TGTGCCTGTGACACCCAGGAGGGAGCTCCAAGCTCCTGGGACACCCGACAGATGTTTTTC
CACDTQEGAPSSWDTRQMFF
>TRDV2|medium-sized|TRDJ3|-
TGTGCCTGTGACATCGTGGGGATTAGCTCCTGGGACACCCGACAGATGTTTTTC
CACDIVGISSWDTRQMFF
>TRDV2|few|TRDJ3|-
TGTGCCTGTGACACCTGGGGCCAAGATCGGGCCTGGGACACCCGACAGATGTTTTTC
CACDTWGQDRAWDTRQMFF